This T cell receptor (beta chain) was sequenced for a study of shared clonotypes between healthy human individuals. Terminally differentiated effector memory CD45RA+ cells were excluded by CCR7 positive selection of CD45RO-negative cells. The sample holds one count of this clone. Produced via immunoSEQ multiplex PCR; TCRdb's table is partial and in-frame only. The sample includes some 2 million clones, approximately 94% of them seen just once. Sequenced: naive CD8+ T cells sorted from blood. The TCR originated in a man aged 18 to 30 in good health.

This chain's CDR3 is CASSLSQGNYGYTF. In DNA form, the CDR3 reads TGTGCCAGCAGTTTGAGCCAGGGGAACTATGGCTACACCTTC. The genes are TRBV28 and TRBJ1-2; possible D gene TRBD1, 6 bases. With 3 bases removed from V and 2 bases from J, the gap between germline ends came to 10 bases. The germline CDR1 and CDR2 sequences are MDHEN and SYDVKM. The CDR3 covers 14 residues.